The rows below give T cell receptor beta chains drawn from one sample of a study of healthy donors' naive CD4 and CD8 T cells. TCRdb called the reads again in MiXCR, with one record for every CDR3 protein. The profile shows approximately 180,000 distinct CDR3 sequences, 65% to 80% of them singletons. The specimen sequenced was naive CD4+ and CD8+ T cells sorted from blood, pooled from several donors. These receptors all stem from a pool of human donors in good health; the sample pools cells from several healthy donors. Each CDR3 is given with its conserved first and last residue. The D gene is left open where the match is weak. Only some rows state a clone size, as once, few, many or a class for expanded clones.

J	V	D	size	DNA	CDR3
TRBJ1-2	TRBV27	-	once	TGTGCCAGCGGAAGGAACGCGGGACACATGAAGAACTATGGCTACACCTTC	CASGRNAGHMKNYGYTF
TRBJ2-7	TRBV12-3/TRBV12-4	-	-	TGTGCCAGCGCCGGGCAAAGCCGACCCGAGCAGTACTTC	CASAGQSRPEQYF
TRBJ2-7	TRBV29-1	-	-	TGCAGCGTTGGGACGAATCACGAGCAGTACTTC	CSVGTNHEQYF
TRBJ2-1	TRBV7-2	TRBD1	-	TGTGCCAGCAGCTCCCGACAGGGCATCCCTTCCAATGAGCAGTTCTTC	CASSSRQGIPSNEQFF
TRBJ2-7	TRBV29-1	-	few	TGCAGCGTTCGGGCCGGTAGGGGTAGCCCAATTACCTACGAGCAGTACTTC	CSVRAGRGSPITYEQYF
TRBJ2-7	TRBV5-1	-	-	TGCGCCAGCAGCCCAGCCCCCGGACAGCAATCCTACGAGCAGTACTTC	CASSPAPGQQSYEQYF
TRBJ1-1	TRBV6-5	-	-	TGTGCCAGCAGCCCCTCGTCGGTTGTAGACTACGTGCCCATGAACACTGAAGCTTTCTTT	CASSPSSVVDYVPMNTEAFF
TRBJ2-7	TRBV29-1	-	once	TGCAGCGTTGAACAGGCGAGCTCCTACGAGCAGTACTTC	CSVEQASSYEQYF
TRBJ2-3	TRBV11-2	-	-	TGTGCCAGCACCAGGGGGGAGGGGCCGGAGTATTTT	CASTRGEGPEYF
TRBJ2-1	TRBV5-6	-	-	TGTGCCAGCAGCTCGATGACAGGAAGGTCGTTCTTC	CASSSMTGRSFF
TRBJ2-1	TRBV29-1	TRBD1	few	TGCAGCGTTGGGACAGGGGGCGGGAATGAGCAGTTCTTC	CSVGTGGGNEQFF
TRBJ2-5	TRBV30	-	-	TGTGCCTGGATGAGACAGCCGCAAGAGACCCAGTACTTC	CAWMRQPQETQYF
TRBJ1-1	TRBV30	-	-	TGCGCCTGGAGTGTACGTATGAACACTGAAGCTTTCTTT	CAWSVRMNTEAFF
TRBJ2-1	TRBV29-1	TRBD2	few	TGCAGCGTTGAGGGGGAGGGCGGGAGCTCCTACAATGAGCAGTTCTTC	CSVEGEGGSSYNEQFF
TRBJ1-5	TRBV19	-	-	TGTGCCAGTAGGCCCGTCACCAATCAGCCCCAGCATTTT	CASRPVTNQPQHF
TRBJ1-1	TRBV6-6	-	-	TGTGCCAGCAGTCTGAGGGGTATGAACACTGAAGCTTTCTTT	CASSLRGMNTEAFF
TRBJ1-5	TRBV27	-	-	TGTGCCAGCAGTGAATATAAGGGAATCGGGCAGCCCCAGCATTTT	CASSEYKGIGQPQHF
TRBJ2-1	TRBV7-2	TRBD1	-	TGTGCCCGCCCGGGACAGGAGATTGGTGGCGAGCAGTTCTTC	CARPGQEIGGEQFF
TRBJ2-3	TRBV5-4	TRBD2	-	TGTGCCAGCAGCTTTGGTACTAGCGGCACAGATACGCAGTATTTT	CASSFGTSGTDTQYF
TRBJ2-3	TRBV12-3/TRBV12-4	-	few	TGTGCCAGCACTCTCCGTGCAGATACGCAGTATTTT	CASTLRADTQYF
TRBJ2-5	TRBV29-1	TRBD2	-	TGCAGCGTTGAGCGCCTAGCGGGAGTTATGGAGACCCAGTACTTC	CSVERLAGVMETQYF
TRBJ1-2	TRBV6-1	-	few	TGTGCCAGTCGGACCTATGGCTACACCTTC	CASRTYGYTF
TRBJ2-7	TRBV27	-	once	TGTGCCAGCAGTTCGACGGATACCTACGAGCAGTACTTC	CASSSTDTYEQYF
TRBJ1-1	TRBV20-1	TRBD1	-	TGCAGTGCTAGTCGGGTGGGACAGCGGAACACTGAAGCTTTCTTT	CSASRVGQRNTEAFF
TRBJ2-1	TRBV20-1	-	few	TGCAGTGCTAGATCGTCGTTAGGATATGAGCAGTTCTTC	CSARSSLGYEQFF
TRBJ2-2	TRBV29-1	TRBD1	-	TGCAGCGTTGCGATCCGGGACAGAATTTCGAACACCGGGGAGCTGTTTTTT	CSVAIRDRISNTGELFF
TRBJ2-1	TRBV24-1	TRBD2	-	TGTGCCACCAGATCAAGCGGGAGGGCAAATGAGCAGTTCTTC	CATRSSGRANEQFF
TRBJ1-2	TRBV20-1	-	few	TGCAGTGCTAGAGACAGGGATGGCTACACCTTC	CSARDRDGYTF
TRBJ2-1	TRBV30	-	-	TGTGCCTGGAGTGTCCCGAATGAGCAGTTCTTC	CAWSVPNEQFF
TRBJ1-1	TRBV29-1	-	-	TGCAGCGTTGAAGATACGGGAACTGAAGCTTTCTTT	CSVEDTGTEAFF
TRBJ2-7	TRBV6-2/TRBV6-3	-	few	TGTGCCAGCAGTTCCACTCGGTACGAGCAGTACTTC	CASSSTRYEQYF
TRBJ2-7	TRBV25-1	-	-	TGTGCCAGCAGTGGTCAGGACTACGAGCAGTACTTC	CASSGQDYEQYF
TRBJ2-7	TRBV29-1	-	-	TGCAGCGTTCGAGGACGGGACTACGAGCAGTACTTC	CSVRGRDYEQYF
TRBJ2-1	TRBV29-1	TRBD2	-	TGCAGCGTTCCGCGGGAGACCTACAATGAGCAGTTCTTC	CSVPRETYNEQFF
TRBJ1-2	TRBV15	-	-	TGTGCCACCAGCTCCGGAGGCGGTACGACCTATGGCTACACCTTC	CATSSGGGTTYGYTF
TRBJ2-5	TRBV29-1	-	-	TGCAGCGTTGAAGATCGGGCAGGCCAAGAGACCCAGTACTTC	CSVEDRAGQETQYF
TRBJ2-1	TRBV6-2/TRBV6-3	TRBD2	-	TGTGCCAGCAGTTACGAGCGGGGGATTTCAAACAATGAGCAGTTCTTC	CASSYERGISNNEQFF
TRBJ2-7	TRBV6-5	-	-	TGTGCCAGCAGCTTCTCCGGGGACGAGCAGTACTTC	CASSFSGDEQYF